Sequencing of this TCR beta chain was carried out in a study of cytomegalovirus exposure and HLA in healthy donors. General study results and limits: Most TCR sequences were rare, but some public TCRs occurred in many donors. Per published reports, the classifier diagnosed cytomegalovirus status with high specificity and sensitivity. In vitro data verified a few CMV-associated chains as specific for CMV antigens. 150 or so TCR beta chains were listed as cytomegalovirus-associated.

This clone showed up just once. No antigen is known for it. The CDR3 is 11 residues long. In germline, CDR1 is PRHDT, CDR2 FYEKMQ (reference sequence). The V end lost 3 bases, the J end lost 8 bases, and 6 bases lay between the germline ends. TCRdb's copy holds only in-frame clones and misses some; the assay was immunoSEQ multiplex PCR. Here the sample spans 85,000 to 120,000 clones, 85% to 95% being singletons. The gene calls are TRBV13 and TRBJ2-3; no reliable D call. The receptor's source is a woman aged 18 to 35 in good health and CMV-seronegative. Sequenced material: PBMCs. CDR3 coding DNA: TGTGCCAGCAGCTTCTCCTTTACGCAGTATTTT. Its translation: CASSFSFTQYF.